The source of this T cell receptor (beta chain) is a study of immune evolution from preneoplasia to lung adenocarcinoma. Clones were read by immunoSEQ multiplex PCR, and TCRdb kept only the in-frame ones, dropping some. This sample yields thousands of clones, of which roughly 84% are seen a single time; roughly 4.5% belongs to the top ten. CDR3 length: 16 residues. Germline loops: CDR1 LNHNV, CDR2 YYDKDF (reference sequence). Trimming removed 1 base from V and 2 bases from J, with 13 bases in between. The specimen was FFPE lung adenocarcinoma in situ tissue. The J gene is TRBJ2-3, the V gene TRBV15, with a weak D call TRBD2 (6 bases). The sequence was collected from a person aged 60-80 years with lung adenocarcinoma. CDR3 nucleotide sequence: TGTGCCACCAGCAGAGGGAGGGGTCGGAACACAGATACGCAGTATTTT. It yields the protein CATSRGRGRNTDTQYF. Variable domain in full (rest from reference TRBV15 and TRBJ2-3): DAMVIQNPRYQVTQFGKPVTLSCSQTLNHNVMYWYQQKSSQAPKLLFHYYDKDFNNEADTPDNFQSRRPNTSFCFLDIRSPGLGDTAMYLCATSRGRGRNTDTQYFGPGTRLTVL.